One and the same sample provided the 28 T cell receptor beta chains below, sequenced in a study of T cell repertoires in cytomegalovirus infection. TCRdb reprocessed the reads via MiXCR and lists one record per CDR3 protein. The sample holds around 430,000 distinct CDR3 sequences, about 42% seen once. Their antigens are not known. Specimen: cultured PBMCs, collected from culture after CMV antigen stimulation. Receptors originate from a human donor in good health (CMV status not recorded). Some clones in this sample may be carry-over from other donors' samples.

This clonotype has more than one count but fewer than ten. The CDR3 is CASRQRHYEQYF. For the CDR3, the DNA is TGTGCCAGCAGACAACGACACTACGAGCAGTACTTC. The chain joins TRBV7-8 to TRBJ2-7; D unresolved. Looked up from germline, CDR1 is SGHVS and CDR2 is FQNEAQ. CDR3 size: 12 residues. The germline V and J ends were trimmed by 6 bases and 3 bases, with 9 bases remaining between them.

There are a few counts of this clonotype. V gene TRBV19 combines with J gene TRBJ1-4; D is perhaps TRBD1 (5 bases). The CDR3 totals 15 residues. Trimming removed 4 bases at V and 0 bases at J, with 9 bases between. CDR1 LNHDA and CDR2 SQIVND come from the germline V gene (reference sequence). The CDR3: CASSTGTATNEKLFF. DNA of the CDR3: TGTGCCAGTAGTACCGGGACGGCAACTAATGAAAAACTGTTTTTT. The full variable domain, in which reference TRBV19 and TRBJ1-4 provide the parts outside the CDR3, is DGGITQSPKYLFRKEGQNVTLSCEQNLNHDAMYWYRQDPGQGLRLIYYSQIVNDFQKGDIAEGYSVSREKKESFPLTVTSAQKNPTAFYLCASSTGTATNEKLFFGSGTQLSVL.

The chain has TRBV7-6 and TRBJ1-1; D gene unclear. Trimming took 1 base from V and 3 from J, leaving 9 bases between them. The CDR3 length is 14 residues. In germline, CDR1 is SGHVS, CDR2 FNYEAQ. CDR3 sequence reads: CASSLGGSDTEAFF. The CDR3 nucleotides are TGTGCCAGCAGCTTAGGAGGGTCGGACACTGAAGCTTTCTTT.

This clonotype was detected a few times. The V gene is TRBV28, the J gene TRBJ1-2; the D is unclear. Germline values: CDR1 MDHEN, CDR2 SYDVKM. The CDR3 runs to 11 residues. With 3 bases removed from V and 5 bases from J, the gap between germline ends came to 4 bases. The CDR3, as DNA: TGTGCCAGCAGTTTTTGGTATGGCTACACCTTC. Its protein is CASSFWYGYTF.

The chain employs TRBV6-5 and TRBJ1-1; D might be TRBD1 (6 bases). The CDR3 has 14 residues. V lost 6 bases and J lost 4, with 15 bases in between. The germline CDR1 and CDR2 sequences are MNHEY and SVGAGI. CDR3 DNA sequence: TGTGCCAGCAGCCTCCAGGACAGTAGCACTGAAGCTTTCTTT. This encodes CASSLQDSSTEAFF.

This chain connects TRBV9 to TRBJ2-4, with 12 bases identical to TRBD2. The trim removed 0 bases at V and 8 bases at J, leaving 9 bases unmatched. Germline V gives CDR1 SGDLS, CDR2 YYNGEE. This CDR3 contains 17 residues. The CDR3 reads CASSVGTSGRYLDIQYF. The DNA of the CDR3 is TGTGCCAGCAGCGTAGGAACTAGCGGGAGGTATTTGGACATTCAGTACTTC.

This chain links TRBV7-8 with TRBJ2-7; 8 bases fit TRBD2. Germline loops: CDR1 SGHVS, CDR2 FQNEAQ. The J segment lost 6 bases and the V segment lost 6 bases, leaving 13 bases of the junction unmatched. The CDR3 runs to 15 residues. DNA for the CDR3: TGTGCCAGCAGGAGCCTAATCGGGGGGGATGGCGAGCAGTACTTC. As protein: CASRSLIGGDGEQYF.

This clonotype was detected only once. It is likely a read error, because the conserved phenylalanine at the end of the CDR3 is missing. The chain employs TRBV4-2 and TRBJ1-2; TRBD1 might be the D (6 bases). Trimming stripped 6 bases from V and 0 bases from J, with 20 bases between. CDR1 and CDR2 (germline): LGHNA, YNFKEQ. This CDR3 comprises 17 residues. CDR3 residues: CASSRQTLRGANYGYTL. DNA for the CDR3: TGTGCCAGCAGTAGACAGACACTAAGGGGGGCTAACTATGGCTACACCTTA.

The rearrangement links TRBV19 to TRBJ1-5; D is perhaps TRBD1 (5 bases). The germline V gene has CDR1 LNHDA and CDR2 SQIVND (reference sequence). V shed 1 base and J shed 4 bases, with 8 bases lying between them. The CDR3 extends over 14 amino acids. The CDR3 spells CASSIAPGNQPQHF. CDR3 DNA: TGTGCCAGTAGTATAGCCCCAGGGAATCAGCCCCAGCATTTT.

This clonotype showed up just a few times. The genes are TRBV12-5 and TRBJ2-1; 13 bases are shared with TRBD2. Trimming removed 9 bases from V and 7 bases from J; junction bases left unmatched: 6. Germline values: CDR1 LGHNT, CDR2 FRNRAP. The CDR3 loop spans 14 amino acids. CDR3 region: CASGLAGVFNEQFF. CDR3 in DNA: TGTGCTAGCGGACTAGCGGGAGTTTTTAATGAGCAGTTCTTC.

The chain recombines TRBV5-6 with TRBJ2-1, with 9 bases that match TRBD2. CDR3 length: 19 amino acids. CDR1 SGHDT and CDR2 YYEEEE come from the germline V gene. The trim removed 3 bases at V and 7 bases at J, leaving 20 bases unmatched. The CDR3 spells CASSSDGTSPLGVRNEQFF. The CDR3 nucleotides are TGTGCCAGCAGCTCTGACGGGACTAGCCCCCTTGGGGTGAGAAATGAGCAGTTCTTC.

The genes are TRBV2 and TRBJ2-1; the match to TRBD2 covers 7 bases. V lost 6 bases and J lost 4; bases outside the gene matches: 12. Germline lookup yields CDR1 SNHLY and CDR2 FYNNEI. CDR3 length equals 16 residues. The CDR3 coding sequence is TGTGCCAGCAGGGAAACGGGGGGTCGACTATACAATGAGCAGTTCTTC. Protein: CASRETGGRLYNEQFF.

The J gene is TRBJ2-5, the V gene TRBV7-2; 7 bases line up with TRBD2. The trim removed 5 bases at V and 6 bases at J, leaving 9 bases unmatched. Looked up from germline, CDR1 is SGHTA and CDR2 is FQGNSA. The CDR3 covers 14 residues. This chain's CDR3 is CASSLSGTVKTQYF. The CDR3 DNA sequence: TGTGCCAGCAGCCTAAGCGGGACGGTAAAGACCCAGTACTTC.

The V and J genes are TRBV7-9 and TRBJ2-1, with 11 nucleotides matching TRBD1. This CDR3 region has 14 residues. Per the germline V gene, CDR1 is SEHNR and CDR2 is FQNEAQ (reference sequence). V was clipped by 5 bases and J by 8 bases; unmatched bases: 5. In DNA, the CDR3 is TGTGCCAGCAGCCTGGGACAGGGGGTCTATGAGCAGTTCTTC. Translation gives CASSLGQGVYEQFF. The full variable domain, completed using reference TRBV7-9 and TRBJ2-1, is DTGVSQNPRHKITKRGQNVTFRCDPISEHNRLYWYRQTLGQGPEFLTYFQNEAQLEKSRLLSDRFSAERPKGSFSTLEIQRTEQGDSAMYLCASSLGQGVYEQFFGPGTRLTVL.

V is TRBV15 and J is TRBJ2-3; TRBD1 is a possible D gene (5 bases). CDR1 LNHNV and CDR2 YYDKDF come from the germline V gene (reference sequence). The CDR3 has 15 amino acids. V dropped 5 bases and J dropped 2 bases, with 14 bases sitting between them. The CDR3 is CATSRSREPTDTQYF. The CDR3 region has the DNA TGTGCCACCAGCCGATCCAGGGAACCCACAGATACGCAGTATTTT.

The rearrangement links TRBV5-6 to TRBJ2-4, with no clear D. The CDR3 contains 14 residues. V lost 0 bases to trimming and J lost 0 bases, with 4 bases between them. Germline-derived CDR1 and CDR2 are SGHDT and YYEEEE. CDR3 loop: CASSLEVAKNIQYF. DNA for the CDR3: TGTGCCAGCAGCTTGGAAGTAGCCAAAAACATTCAGTACTTC.

The gene calls are TRBV20-1 and TRBJ1-5; 7 bases match TRBD1. CDR1 and CDR2 (germline): DFQATT, SNEGSKA (reference sequence). Losses at the gene ends were 2 bases for V and 3 bases for J; bases not matched to a gene: 4. The CDR3 is 14 amino acids. In nucleotides, the CDR3 is TGCAGTGCTAGACCCGGGACAGTCAATCAGCCCCAGCATTTT. Amino acids: CSARPGTVNQPQHF.

Remarks on this clonotype: At one of its ends the junction is not consistent with the germline gene, which may arise from a read error. J is TRBJ2-2 and V is TRBV25-1; tentatively, D is TRBD2 (5 bases). This CDR3 spans 15 amino acids. Germline V lookup: CDR1 MGHDK, CDR2 SYGVNS. CDR3 in amino acids: CASSVSRANIGELFF. The CDR3 DNA follows: TGTGCCAGCAGTGTCTCGAGGGCCAACATCGGGGAGCTGTTTTTT.

The rearrangement joins TRBV2 to TRBJ1-4, with TRBD1 as a possible D gene (5 bases). The ends were cut back, 5 bases at V and 0 bases at J, with 10 bases in the middle. The CDR3 totals 15 residues. The germline CDR1 and CDR2 sequences are SNHLY and FYNNEI. CDR3 in DNA: TGTGCCAGCAGTAGGGACCTCGCAACTAATGAAAAACTGTTTTTT. As protein: CASSRDLATNEKLFF.

The rearrangement joins TRBV28 to TRBJ2-6; no firm D call. The V gene lost 3 bases and the J gene lost 2 bases, with 8 bases spanning the gap. CDR1 is MDHEN and CDR2 is SYDVKM in the germline V gene. The CDR3 has 15 amino acids. The CDR3 loop is CASSFGSPGANVLTF. The CDR3 coding sequence is TGTGCCAGCAGTTTTGGGTCCCCTGGGGCCAACGTCCTGACTTTC.

The rearrangement links TRBV4-1 to TRBJ2-3, with 14 bases that match TRBD2. Germline CDR1 reads MGHRA; CDR2 reads YSYEKL. Losses at the gene ends were 3 bases for V and 9 bases for J; bases not matched to a gene: 17. The CDR3 is 19 amino acids. The CDR3 protein is CASSQGPGLAGDTSPTQYF. Written as DNA, the CDR3 is TGCGCCAGCAGCCAGGGACCGGGACTAGCGGGAGACACCTCCCCGACGCAGTATTTT.

The rearrangement links TRBV5-4 to TRBJ1-6, with D tentatively TRBD1 (6 bases). The CDR3 has 15 amino acids. Per germline, CDR1 SGHNT and CDR2 YYREEE (reference sequence). V lost 3 bases, J lost 8 bases, and 15 bases lay in between. CDR3 residues: CASSSEGGRDSPLHF. The CDR3 DNA sequence: TGTGCCAGCAGCTCGGAGGGGGGAAGGGATTCACCCCTCCACTTT.

This clonotype has more than one count but fewer than ten. The rearrangement links TRBV7-2 to TRBJ2-1, with D maybe TRBD1 (5 bases). The germline V gene encodes CDR1 SGHTA and CDR2 FQGNSA. The ends were cut back, 7 bases at V and 0 bases at J, with 13 bases in the middle. The CDR3 is 15 residues long. The CDR3 sequence is CASTLGAISYNEQFF. In DNA, the CDR3 is TGTGCCAGCACCCTAGGGGCGATCTCCTACAATGAGCAGTTCTTC.

This chain connects TRBV4-2 to TRBJ2-5; maybe TRBD2 (5 bases). Germline CDR1 LGHNA, CDR2 YNFKEQ. The CDR3 sequence is 15 residues long. Trimming left V 4 bases short and J 2 bases short, with 14 bases between. This chain's CDR3 is CASSPGLHTQETQYF. The DNA for the CDR3 is TGTGCCAGCAGCCCTGGACTCCATACACAAGAGACCCAGTACTTC.

The chain joins TRBV11-2 to TRBJ2-7; TRBD1 or TRBD2 may be the D gene (6 bases each). This CDR3 spans 13 amino acids. Trimming removed 7 bases at V and 6 bases at J, with 16 bases between. CDR1 and CDR2 (germline): SGHAT, FQNNGV. CDR3 DNA: TGTGCCAGCACCGGGGGCAGGAATTTCGAGCAGTACTTC. Its protein is CASTGGRNFEQYF.

This clonotype turned up a few times. The chain combines TRBV12-3 or TRBV12-4 with TRBJ2-1; TRBD2 matches 10 bases. The junction had 8 bases not matched to a gene; V was cut back by 7 bases and J by 2 bases. This CDR3 comprises 16 residues. The CDR3 reads CASTDGTSVPYNEQFF. The CDR3 region has the DNA TGTGCCAGCACCGATGGGACTAGCGTCCCCTACAATGAGCAGTTCTTC.

The chain combines TRBV19 with TRBJ1-2; D might be TRBD1 (6 bases). V lost 3 bases to trimming and J lost 7 bases, with 15 bases between them. The CDR3 is 14 amino acids. Germline CDR1 reads LNHDA; CDR2 reads SQIVND (reference sequence). The CDR3 DNA reads TGTGCCAGTAGTATCAGTCTCCCGGACAGTGGCTACACCTTC. This translates into CASSISLPDSGYTF.

J is TRBJ2-6 and V is TRBV24-1; possibly TRBD2 for D (6 bases). CDR1 KGHDR and CDR2 SFDVKD come from the germline V gene. V lost 1 base and J lost 0, with 15 bases in between. The CDR3 spans 19 residues. CDR3 residues: CATSDFSGRSGSGANVLTF. In DNA form, the CDR3 reads TGTGCCACCAGTGATTTTAGCGGCAGGTCGGGCTCTGGGGCCAACGTCCTGACTTTC.